The present T cell receptor (beta chain) was sequenced within a study of blood T cell repertoires in COVID-19. Study-wide background: In each case, the material was cDNA or gDNA derived from T cells, B-cell-depleted T cells, or PBMCs.

The J segment lost 1 base and the V segment lost 6 bases, leaving 3 bases of the junction unmatched. The CDR3 is 14 residues long. Per germline, CDR1 MDHEN and CDR2 SYDVKM. Original methodology: Counts of nucleated cells, estimated from reference gene primer amplification, were obtained. Generated by immunoSEQ multiplex PCR, the TCRdb table keeps only in-frame clones and is missing some. V and J calls and clone size come straight from that table; D and trimming were deduced from the DNA. The table has about 200,000 clones, almost 85% seen once; the top ten hold roughly 6.9%. This TCR derives from a human donor with acute or convalescent COVID-19. The donor label of this sample is uncertain. The J gene is TRBJ2-3, the V gene TRBV28; TRBD1 aligns across 8 bases. Sequencing was done on a sample of peripheral blood. The CDR3: CASSPGGRTDTQYF. The CDR3 DNA follows: TGTGCCAGCAGCCCAGGGGGCCGCACAGATACGCAGTATTTT.